Below are 17 T cell receptor beta chains sequenced from a single sample in a study of cytotoxic CD8 clonotypes in ibrutinib-treated CLL (dated by TCRdb to the early 2020s). Library creation used the immunoSEQ multiplex PCR assay. The source is immuneACCESS, and TCRdb retained only in-frame sequences with V and J called. Part of the clones is not carried over; for the studies checked, unresolved V genes explain less than half of this, and the remainder is unexplained. For this sample there are roughly 330,000 clones; 67% appear just once. The top ten constitute around 6.5% of the sample. The specimen was PBMCs, collected after 36 months of ibrutinib treatment. The receptors here all came from a human donor with chronic lymphocytic leukemia.

This chain links TRBV4-3 with TRBJ2-7; D not certain. Trimming pared 3 bases from V and 7 bases from J, leaving 13 bases between. The germline V gene has CDR1 LGHNA and CDR2 YSLEER. The CDR3 totals 13 residues. CDR3 nucleotide sequence: TGCGCCAGCAGCCAGGCCCCCCGTAGGGAGCAGTACTTC. Amino acids: CASSQAPRREQYF.

A few counts support this clone. V and J are TRBV4-1 and TRBJ2-1; D perhaps matches TRBD2 (5 bases). The CDR3 is made up of 19 amino acids. The V gene lost 0 bases and the J gene lost 0 bases, with 18 bases spanning the gap. Per germline, CDR1 MGHRA and CDR2 YSYEKL. For the CDR3, the DNA is TGCGCCAGCAGCCAAGATAGTGGAGGAAGGTCCTTCTCCTACAATGAGCAGTTCTTC. Translation: CASSQDSGGRSFSYNEQFF.

V is TRBV7-9 and J is TRBJ1-2, with D possibly being TRBD1 (5 bases). CDR1 and CDR2 from the germline V gene are SEHNR and FQNEAQ (reference sequence). The CDR3 contains 14 residues. V was clipped by 2 bases and J by 6 bases, with 13 bases between them. In DNA, the CDR3 is TGTGCCAGCAGCTTAAAGGCAGGGCCGGATGGCTACACCTTC. Translation: CASSLKAGPDGYTF.

This chain links TRBV4-1 with TRBJ2-1, with 10 bases identical to TRBD2. V lost 4 bases, J lost 7 bases, and 10 bases stayed unmatched. In germline, CDR1 is MGHRA, CDR2 YSYEKL. The length of the CDR3 is 16 residues. In DNA, the CDR3 is TGCGCCAGCAGCCCGGGGCAGCGGGAGGGCCGAAATGAGCAGTTCTTC. Translated, it gives CASSPGQREGRNEQFF.

This clone has a handful of counts. The CDR3 region has the DNA TGTGCCAGCAGCCCCGGGGTGAACATTCAGTACTTC. It encodes CASSPGVNIQYF. The V call is TRBV28, the J call TRBJ2-4; D may be TRBD2 (5 bases). V was clipped by 6 bases and J by 7 bases, with 10 bases between them. The CDR3 length is 12 residues. The germline CDR1 and CDR2 sequences are MDHEN and SYDVKM.

This chain connects TRBV28 to TRBJ2-3; no definite D call. Germline lookup yields CDR1 MDHEN and CDR2 SYDVKM. This CDR3 is 16 amino acids long. V was pared by 6 bases and J by 2 bases, with 18 bases between. The CDR3 region has the DNA TGTGCCAGCAGCCCACTTATCGGCATGAACACAGATACGCAGTATTTT. The encoded protein is CASSPLIGMNTDTQYF.

The chain joins TRBV11-2 to TRBJ2-7; TRBD2 matches 12 bases. Germline assignment: CDR1 SGHAT and CDR2 FQNNGV. Unmatched junction bases numbered 8, after V lost 5 bases and J lost 6 bases. The CDR3 is 15 residues long. The CDR3 nucleotides read TGTGCCAGCAGCCCAGACCGACTAGCGGGAGTCGAGCAGTACTTC. This encodes CASSPDRLAGVEQYF.

The chain links TRBV25-1 to TRBJ2-7, with 10 nucleotides matching TRBD1. Germline V gene data show CDR1 as MGHDK and CDR2 as SYGVNS. Losses at the gene ends were 6 bases for V and 1 base for J; bases not matched to a gene: 9. The CDR3 runs 16 residues. The CDR3 DNA is TGTGCCAGCAGAAATGACCGGGACAGGGGATCCTACGAGCAGTACTTC. This codes for CASRNDRDRGSYEQYF.

About this clone: The same CDR3 is also encoded by other DNA sequences in this sample. CDR3 residues: CASSLGTGELFF. The CDR3, as DNA: TGTGCCAGCAGCTTAGGCACCGGGGAGCTGTTTTTT. This chain uses TRBV7-3 with TRBJ2-2; D is unresolved. The CDR3 spans 12 residues. The germline CDR1 and CDR2 sequences are SGHTA and FQGTGA. The V gene lost 2 bases and the J gene lost 4 bases, with 2 bases spanning the gap.

The V and J genes are TRBV19 and TRBJ2-2; D unresolved. The V end was cut by 4 bases, the J end by 7 bases, with 16 bases between. Germline values: CDR1 LNHDA, CDR2 SQIVND (reference sequence). There are 15 residues in the CDR3. This CDR3 is CASSRTRTSDGELFF. In DNA form, the CDR3 reads TGTGCCAGTAGTAGGACCAGAACTTCGGACGGGGAGCTGTTTTTT.

The chain recombines TRBV6-5 with TRBJ2-7; D is ambiguous. This CDR3 has 14 amino acids. Trimming removed 5 bases at V and 4 bases at J, with 15 bases between. Germline lookup yields CDR1 MNHEY and CDR2 SVGAGI. The CDR3 protein is CASSVPRDEYEQYF. DNA of the CDR3: TGTGCCAGCAGTGTGCCGCGAGACGAGTACGAGCAGTACTTC.

CDR3 amino acids: CASSLTMSTEAFF. The CDR3 DNA follows: TGTGCCAGCAGCTTAACGATGTCAACTGAAGCTTTCTTT. This rearrangement joins TRBV7-3 to TRBJ1-1; D is unclear. Deletions cut 0 bases from V and 5 bases from J, with 7 bases between. The CDR3 runs to 13 residues. Germline V gene sequence: CDR1 SGHTA, CDR2 FQGTGA. Drawing the rest from reference TRBV7-3 and TRBJ1-1, the complete variable domain is GAGVSQTPSNKVTEKGKYVELRCDPISGHTALYWYRQSLGQGPEFLIYFQGTGAADDSGLPNDRFFAVRPEGSVSTLKIQRTERGDSAVYLCASSLTMSTEAFFGQGTRLTVV.

The rearrangement joins TRBV5-1 to TRBJ2-2, with 7 bases fitting TRBD1. CDR3 length: 15 residues. Germline values: CDR1 SGHRS, CDR2 YFSETQ. V was pared by 4 bases and J by 2 bases, with 5 bases of the junction left unmatched. The DNA of the CDR3 is TGCGCCAGCAGCGTTACAGGGGAAAACACCGGGGAGCTGTTTTTT. Translating it yields CASSVTGENTGELFF.

This clone was counted between two and nine times. The CDR3 coding sequence is TGCGCCAGCAGCACGGGGATCCAGTACGAGCAGTACTTC. Amino acids: CASSTGIQYEQYF. V gene TRBV5-1 combines with J gene TRBJ2-7; D might be TRBD2 (5 bases). This CDR3 has 13 amino acids. CDR1 SGHRS and CDR2 YFSETQ come from the germline V gene. V lost 4 bases and J 4 bases, leaving 12 bases between the germline ends.

The chain links TRBV7-2 to TRBJ2-3, with no clear D. The V gene's germline CDR1 is SGHTA and CDR2 FQGNSA. Trimming cost V 0 bases and J 2 bases, with 9 bases left between them. The CDR3 totals 15 residues. The CDR3 here is CASSLAWPITDTQYF. CDR3 DNA: TGTGCCAGCAGCTTAGCTTGGCCGATCACAGATACGCAGTATTTT.

The chain is built from TRBV5-4 and TRBJ1-6; TRBD1 matches at 8 bases. The CDR3 consists of 17 residues. V lost 4 bases to trimming and J lost 1 base; unmatched junction nucleotides: 7. CDR1 and CDR2 from the germline V gene are SGHNT and YYREEE (reference sequence). The CDR3 loop is CASSAAGGASYNSPLHF. CDR3 DNA: TGTGCCAGCAGCGCCGCAGGGGGCGCATCCTATAATTCACCCCTCCACTTT. The full variable domain, rest sourced from reference TRBV5-4 and TRBJ1-6, is ETGVTQSPTHLIKTRGQQVTLRCSSQSGHNTVSWYQQALGQGPQFIFQYYREEENGRGNFPPRFSGLQFPNYSSELNVNALELDDSALYLCASSAAGGASYNSPLHFGNGTRLTVT.

In this sample, this clone turned up a few times. V gene TRBV15 combines with J gene TRBJ1-5; no firm D call. In germline, CDR1 is LNHNV, CDR2 YYDKDF (reference sequence). Trimming took 7 bases from V and 2 from J, leaving 9 bases between them. CDR3 length: 13 residues. The CDR3 reads CATTVSGNQPQHF. The DNA for the CDR3 is TGTGCCACCACGGTCAGTGGCAATCAGCCCCAGCATTTT.